This TCR beta chain was identified during a study of blood T cell repertoires in COVID-19. On the study more broadly: Sample material is recorded as cDNA or gDNA derived from T cells, B-cell-depleted T cells, or PBMCs.

The table lists this clone with a few counts. The CDR3 runs to 13 residues. Trimming stripped 11 bases from V and 4 bases from J, with 15 bases between. Original methodology: For nucleated cells, counts were estimated from reference gene primer amplification. TCRdb keeps only in-frame clones here, not all; method: immunoSEQ multiplex PCR. V and J calls and clone size follow that table, whereas D and trimming were derived from the DNA. The repertoire holds under 50,000 clones, with approximately 85% as singletons. Sequenced sample: peripheral blood. The V call is TRBV12-3 or TRBV12-4, the J call TRBJ1-5; a weak D match, TRBD1 (5 bases). The TCR originated in a human donor in a cohort sampled during active COVID-19. The chain's CDR3 is CASAQGSNQPQHF. DNA of the CDR3: TGTGCCTCAGCCCAGGGCTCAAATCAGCCCCAGCATTTT.